The present entry profiles one T cell receptor beta chain with its context. This record comes from a study of blood T cell repertoires in COVID-19. Across the whole study: Researchers got acute and convalescent COVID-19 samples from the United States, Italy and Spain. PBMCs, B-cell-depleted T cells, or T cells provided the cDNA or gDNA that made up the material.

Source study methods: Amplification from reference gene primers served as the basis for estimated nucleated cell counts. Produced via immunoSEQ multiplex PCR; TCRdb's table is partial and in-frame only. V and J calls and clone size follow that table, whereas D and trimming were derived from the DNA. The repertoire holds 70,000 to 95,000 clones, with more than 70% as singletons. This CDR3 contains 16 residues. V trimming: 6 bases; J trimming: 3 bases; junction bases outside the gene matches: 11. Germline lookup yields CDR1 MNHEY and CDR2 SMNVEV (reference sequence). Sequenced input: peripheral blood. V gene TRBV27 combines with J gene TRBJ2-7; TRBD1 matches 10 bases. The TCR was taken from a woman of 80 years or more with active COVID-19. The DNA for the CDR3 is TGTGCCAGCAGACTCAGGGGGGGACAGGGGTTCTACGAGCAGTACTTC. The encoded protein is CASRLRGGQGFYEQYF.